Each of the 26 T cell receptor beta chains below was sequenced from the same sample in a study of blood T cell repertoires in COVID-19. The protocol was immunoSEQ multiplex PCR, while the TCRdb copy is restricted to in-frame clones and leaves out a portion. The table records 450,000 or so clones, 70% to 90% of them present only once. The material sequenced was peripheral blood. These receptors all stem from a young man with COVID-19, enrolled during active disease.

V gene TRBV5-4 combines with J gene TRBJ2-7; no firm D call. The V end lost 0 bases, the J end lost 1 base, and 8 bases lay between the germline ends. The CDR3 is 14 residues long. Germline V gene lookup returns CDR1 SGHNT and CDR2 YYREEE (reference sequence). CDR3 nucleotides: TGTGCCAGCAGCTTGGAAGCAGGATCCTACGAGCAGTACTTC. This encodes CASSLEAGSYEQYF. Variable domain in full (rest from reference TRBV5-4 and TRBJ2-7): ETGVTQSPTHLIKTRGQQVTLRCSSQSGHNTVSWYQQALGQGPQFIFQYYREEENGRGNFPPRFSGLQFPNYSSELNVNALELDDSALYLCASSLEAGSYEQYFGPGTRLTVT.

Here the CDR3 DNA reads TGTGCCTCCGGGGTCGGGAGGGCCCGAGAAGAGACCCAGTACTTC. Residues: CASGVGRAREETQYF. This rearrangement joins TRBV9 to TRBJ2-5, with 8 bases fitting TRBD2. Germline-derived CDR1 and CDR2 are SGDLS and YYNGEE. The CDR3 sequence is 15 residues long. After removal of 10 bases from V and 3 bases from J, the junction contained 14 bases not matched to a gene.

The genes are TRBV10-2 and TRBJ2-4, with D tentatively TRBD2 (7 bases). Germline CDR1 reads WSHSY; CDR2 reads SAAADI. The V end was cut by 3 bases, the J end by 0 bases, with 15 bases between. The CDR3 is 17 residues long. The CDR3 here is CASSDVAGAIAKNIQYF. The CDR3 DNA follows: TGCGCCAGCAGTGATGTCGCGGGGGCCATAGCCAAAAACATTCAGTACTTC.

The chain uses TRBV5-1 and TRBJ2-5; TRBD2 matches at 8 bases. This CDR3 is 15 amino acids long. The trim removed 0 bases at V and 7 bases at J, leaving 8 bases unmatched. The V gene's germline CDR1 is SGHRS and CDR2 YFSETQ. The CDR3: CASSLGSGTGRTQYF. As DNA, the CDR3 is TGCGCCAGCAGCTTGGGTAGCGGGACGGGCAGGACCCAGTACTTC.

The chain employs TRBV10-2 and TRBJ2-3; 13 nucleotides line up with TRBD2. V trimming: 6 bases; J trimming: 3 bases; junction bases outside the gene matches: 3. The CDR3 is made up of 15 amino acids. Germline CDR1 WSHSY, CDR2 SAAADI. The CDR3 spells CASRTSGGATDTQYF. CDR3 bases: TGCGCCAGCAGAACTAGCGGGGGGGCGACAGATACGCAGTATTTT.

In regard to this clone: At the DNA level, this CDR3 is encoded by other sequences in the same sample as well. The chain employs TRBV6-5 and TRBJ2-1; 8 positions match TRBD1. The V gene end was trimmed by 4 bases and the J gene end by 6 bases; junction bases not matched to a gene: 5. The CDR3 contains 14 residues. CDR1 and CDR2 (germline): MNHEY, SVGAGI. The CDR3 reads CASSFGQGGNEQFF. The CDR3 DNA reads as TGTGCCAGCAGTTTCGGACAGGGAGGCAATGAGCAGTTCTTC.

This clone was seen only once. The V and J genes are TRBV5-4 and TRBJ1-1; a possible D gene is TRBD1 (5 bases). Trimming took 6 bases from V and 2 from J, leaving 20 bases between them. CDR3 length: 16 residues. Germline CDR1 reads SGHNT; CDR2 reads YYREEE (reference sequence). For the CDR3, the DNA is TGTGCCAGCACCGTTGGGAGGGGAAGGGTAAACACTGAAGCTTTCTTT. Its protein is CASTVGRGRVNTEAFF.

The chain has TRBV19 and TRBJ1-2, with 8 bases fitting TRBD1. Germline V gene lookup returns CDR1 LNHDA and CDR2 SQIVND (reference sequence). The CDR3 runs to 15 residues. The V gene end was trimmed by 7 bases and the J gene end by 1 base; junction bases not matched to a gene: 8. CDR3 nucleotide sequence: TGTGCCAGTACTAACCCCGACAGGGGTAACTATGGCTACACCTTC. It specifies CASTNPDRGNYGYTF.

The chain carries TRBV30 and TRBJ2-1; D might be TRBD2 (5 bases). The germline V gene encodes CDR1 GTSNPN and CDR2 SVGIG (reference sequence). With 4 bases removed from V and 7 bases from J, the gap between germline ends came to 14 bases. The CDR3 runs to 13 residues. CDR3 nucleotide sequence: TGTGCCTGGAAAACGGGCCCGGGGAATGAGCAGTTCTTC. This sequence encodes CAWKTGPGNEQFF.

The rearrangement uses TRBV4-1 and TRBJ2-7; the match to TRBD2 covers 7 bases. Germline-derived CDR1 and CDR2 are MGHRA and YSYEKL. This CDR3 spans 15 amino acids. The V and J ends lost 0 bases and 3 bases, in that order; junction bases with no gene match: 5. The CDR3, as DNA: TGCGCCAGCAGCCAAGATGGGACTACCTACTACGAGCAGTACTTC. Protein: CASSQDGTTYYEQYF.

The rearrangement uses TRBV9 and TRBJ2-1; D perhaps matches TRBD2 (6 bases). Germline V gene sequence: CDR1 SGDLS, CDR2 YYNGEE. The CDR3 runs to 16 residues. Between the trimmed V and J ends, which lost 6 bases and 3 bases, there was a span of 19 bases. The CDR3 coding sequence is TGTGCCAGCAACTCTGCTAGCGCTACCAGCTACAATGAGCAGTTCTTC. It is translated as CASNSASATSYNEQFF.

The CDR3 region is CASGGMNYGYTF. For the CDR3, the DNA is TGTGCCAGCGGAGGGATGAACTATGGCTACACCTTC. The chain has TRBV2 and TRBJ1-2, with D unresolved. CDR3 length equals 12 residues. CDR1 is SNHLY and CDR2 is FYNNEI in the germline V gene. The ends were cut back, 8 bases at V and 2 bases at J, with 9 bases in the middle.

This chain joins TRBV5-1 and TRBJ1-6; D not resolved. Germline lookup yields CDR1 SGHRS and CDR2 YFSETQ. The CDR3 is made up of 14 amino acids. Between the trimmed V and J ends, which lost 3 bases and 9 bases, there was a span of 13 bases. CDR3 residues: CASSSSPGASPLHF. The DNA of the CDR3 is TGCGCCAGCAGCTCGAGCCCCGGAGCTTCACCCCTCCACTTT.

The CDR3: CASRVGGELFF. The DNA of the CDR3 is TGTGCCAGCAGAGTCGGGGGGGAGCTGTTTTTT. The chain uses TRBV6-5 and TRBJ2-2, with unresolved D. The CDR3 loop spans 11 amino acids. In germline, CDR1 is MNHEY, CDR2 SVGAGI. Trimming cost V 6 bases and J 8 bases, with 7 bases left between them.

The chain links TRBV28 to TRBJ2-7, with 9 bases matching TRBD1. V was clipped by 6 bases and J by 3 bases; unmatched bases: 12. The CDR3 sequence is 16 residues long. Germline values: CDR1 MDHEN, CDR2 SYDVKM. The CDR3 DNA sequence: TGTGCCAGCAGCCCAAGTGTAGGGACAGGGTACTACGAGCAGTACTTC. Its translation is CASSPSVGTGYYEQYF.

The chain uses TRBV15 and TRBJ1-1; D gene ambiguous. Deletions cut 3 bases from V and 0 bases from J, with 17 bases between. The germline CDR1 and CDR2 sequences are LNHNV and YYDKDF (reference sequence). The CDR3 loop spans 17 amino acids. The CDR3 protein is CATSSEGTVGMNTEAFF. The CDR3 coding sequence is TGTGCCACCAGCAGCGAGGGAACAGTCGGGATGAACACTGAAGCTTTCTTT.

The sample holds one count of this clone. V is TRBV5-6 and J is TRBJ1-2; 9 nucleotides line up with TRBD1. The CDR3 length is 16 residues. Trimming at V came to 6 bases and at J to 1 base, leaving 10 bases not matched to a gene. Germline V gene sequence: CDR1 SGHDT, CDR2 YYEEEE. The CDR3 coding sequence is TGTGCCAGCATGCGCCTTAGGGGACAGGGTAACTATGGCTACACCTTC. Its protein product is CASMRLRGQGNYGYTF.

The J gene is TRBJ2-7, the V gene TRBV29-1; maybe TRBD1 (6 bases). In germline, CDR1 is SQVTM, CDR2 ANQGSEA. The CDR3 has 14 amino acids. Deletions cut 6 bases from V and 4 bases from J, with 19 bases between. The chain's CDR3 is CSVGVWGLVYEQYF. Written as DNA, the CDR3 is TGCAGCGTCGGTGTATGGGGGCTTGTGTACGAGCAGTACTTC.

The chain uses TRBV15 and TRBJ2-3; D is ambiguous. Between the trimmed V and J ends, which lost 4 bases and 2 bases, there was a span of 7 bases. This CDR3 is built from 13 residues. Germline CDR1 and CDR2: LNHNV and YYDKDF (reference sequence). CDR3 sequence reads: CATSNRNTDTQYF. In nucleotides, the CDR3 is TGTGCCACCAGCAATAGAAACACAGATACGCAGTATTTT.

The V gene is TRBV7-2, the J gene TRBJ2-5; TRBD2 might be the D (6 bases). The CDR3 runs 13 residues. Between the trimmed V and J ends, which lost 6 bases and 11 bases, there was a span of 19 bases. Germline loops: CDR1 SGHTA, CDR2 FQGNSA. CDR3 residues: CASRDSILAEQYF. In nucleotides, the CDR3 is TGTGCCAGCAGGGACTCTATATTAGCGGAACAGTACTTC.

CDR3 region: CASSNNREQYF. CDR3 nucleotide sequence: TGTGCCAGCAGTAACAACAGAGAGCAGTACTTC. The chain is built from TRBV6-5 and TRBJ2-7, with D hard to call. The CDR3 contains 11 residues. Trimming pared 5 bases from V and 7 bases from J, leaving 9 bases between. The germline gives CDR1 MNHEY, CDR2 SVGAGI.

The V and J genes are TRBV10-1 and TRBJ1-4; D might be TRBD1 (5 bases). V lost 3 bases and J 3 bases, leaving 11 bases between the germline ends. The CDR3 sequence is 15 residues long. Germline V lookup: CDR1 WNHNN, CDR2 SYGVQD (reference sequence). This chain's CDR3 is CASSDSSRANEKLFF. The CDR3 DNA reads TGCGCCAGCAGTGACTCAAGCAGGGCTAATGAAAAACTGTTTTTT.

Concerning this clone: A much bigger clone sits one base away, suggesting this may be a read error. This sample also contains other DNA sequences that code for the same CDR3. This chain connects TRBV3-1 (or the pseudogene TRBV3-2) to TRBJ2-7; 8 positions agree with TRBD2. From germline, CDR1 is LGHDT and CDR2 YNNKEL (reference sequence). Unmatched junction bases numbered 2, after V lost 1 base and J lost 0 bases. The CDR3 is made up of 15 amino acids. The DNA of the CDR3 is TGTGCCAGCAGCCAAGGGCTAGCGGGCTCCTACGAGCAGTACTTC. As protein: CASSQGLAGSYEQYF.

The rearrangement joins TRBV4-2 to TRBJ1-2, with D hard to call. Germline CDR1 reads LGHNA; CDR2 reads YNFKEQ. This CDR3 region has 12 residues. V was shortened by 0 bases and J by 5 bases, with 4 bases between the two germline ends. The DNA of the CDR3 is TGTGCCAGCAGCCAAGACCATTATGGCTACACCTTC. Amino acids: CASSQDHYGYTF.

This rearrangement joins TRBV7-9 to TRBJ2-7, with a possible D match to TRBD2 (5 bases). The germline CDR1 and CDR2 sequences are SEHNR and FQNEAQ (reference sequence). The V gene lost 4 bases and the J gene lost 7 bases, with 14 bases spanning the gap. The CDR3 has 13 residues. CDR3 residues: CASSSGLSREQYF. The CDR3 region has the DNA TGTGCCAGCAGCTCCGGACTCTCTCGGGAGCAGTACTTC.

This chain joins TRBV7-9 and TRBJ2-3; 10 bases map to TRBD2. There are 15 residues in the CDR3. The germline V gene has CDR1 SEHNR and CDR2 FQNEAQ (reference sequence). V shed 4 bases, J shed 0 bases, and the junction held 1 base outside the gene matches. The DNA for the CDR3 is TGTGCCAGCAGCTGGACTAGCGGAAGCACAGATACGCAGTATTTT. As protein: CASSWTSGSTDTQYF.